The present entry profiles one T cell receptor (beta chain) with its context. TCRdb's table, derived via immunoSEQ multiplex PCR, lists solely in-frame clones and lacks some. Of some 33,000 clones listed, roughly 88% are singletons. This specimen comes from a study of blood T cell repertoires in COVID-19. Turning to the study itself: The analysed material was cDNA or gDNA that came from T cells, B-cell-depleted T cells, or PBMCs.

This CDR3 is 17 amino acids long. Sequences were obtained from peripheral blood. This TCR derives from a human donor in a cohort sampled during active COVID-19. The chain joins TRBV12-2 to TRBJ2-7; the DNA was not compared with TRBD1, the D call given in the table. TRBV12-2 is termed a pseudogene. CDR3 sequence: CASRLARPKTGNYEQYF. CDR3 DNA: TGTGCAAGTCGCTTAGCGCGACCAAAAACAGGGAACTACGAGCAGTACTTC.